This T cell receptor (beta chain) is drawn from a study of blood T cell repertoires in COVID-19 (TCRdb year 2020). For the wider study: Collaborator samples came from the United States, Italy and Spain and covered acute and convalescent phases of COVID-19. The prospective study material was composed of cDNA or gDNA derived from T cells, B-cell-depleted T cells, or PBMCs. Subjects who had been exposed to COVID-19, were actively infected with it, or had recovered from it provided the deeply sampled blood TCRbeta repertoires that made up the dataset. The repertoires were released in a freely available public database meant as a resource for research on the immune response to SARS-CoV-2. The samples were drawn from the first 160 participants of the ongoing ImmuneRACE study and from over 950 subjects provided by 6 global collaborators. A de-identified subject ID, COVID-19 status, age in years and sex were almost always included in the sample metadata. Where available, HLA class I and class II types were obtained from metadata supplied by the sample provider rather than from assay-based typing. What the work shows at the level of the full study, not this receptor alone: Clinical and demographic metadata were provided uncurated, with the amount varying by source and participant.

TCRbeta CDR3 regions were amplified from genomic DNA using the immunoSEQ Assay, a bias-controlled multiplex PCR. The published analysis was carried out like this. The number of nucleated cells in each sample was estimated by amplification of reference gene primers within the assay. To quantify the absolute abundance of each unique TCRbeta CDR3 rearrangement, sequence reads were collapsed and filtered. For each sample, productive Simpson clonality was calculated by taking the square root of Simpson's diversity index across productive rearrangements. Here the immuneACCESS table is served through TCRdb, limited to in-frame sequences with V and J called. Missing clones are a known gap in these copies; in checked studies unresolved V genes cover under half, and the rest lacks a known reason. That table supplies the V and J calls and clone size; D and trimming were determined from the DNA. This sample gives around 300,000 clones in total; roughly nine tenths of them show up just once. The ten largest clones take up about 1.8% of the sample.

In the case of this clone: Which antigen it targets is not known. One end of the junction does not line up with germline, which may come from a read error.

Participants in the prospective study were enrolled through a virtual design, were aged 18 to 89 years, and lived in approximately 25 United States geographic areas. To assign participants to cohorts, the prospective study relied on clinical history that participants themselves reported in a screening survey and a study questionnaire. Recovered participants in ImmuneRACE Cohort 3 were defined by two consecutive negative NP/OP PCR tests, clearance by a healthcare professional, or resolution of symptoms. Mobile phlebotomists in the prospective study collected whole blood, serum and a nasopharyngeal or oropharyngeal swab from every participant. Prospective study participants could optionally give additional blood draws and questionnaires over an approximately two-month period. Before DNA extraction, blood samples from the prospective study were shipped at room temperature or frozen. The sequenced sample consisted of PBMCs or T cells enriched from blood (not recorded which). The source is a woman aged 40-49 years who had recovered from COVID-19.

The DNA is TGCGCCAGCGGCCACGGGGTCAATCAGCCCCAGCATTTT. The encoded protein is CASGHGVNQPQHF. The chain employs TRBV4-1 and TRBJ1-5, with the identity of the D gene unclear. From the cysteine through the phenylalanine, the CDR3 covers 13 amino acids. Left in the record is the CDR3 DNA by itself, 39 bases read in frame from the first base. CDR1 MGHRA and CDR2 YSYEKL are derived from the germline V gene.